A single count supports the clone carrying this T cell receptor beta chain. In germline, CDR1 is SNHLY, CDR2 FYNNEI. The CDR3 has 12 amino acids. With 1 base removed from V and 6 bases from J, the gap between germline ends came to 6 bases. The source of the sample is a study of blood T cell repertoires in COVID-19. Across the whole study: Italy, Spain and the United States were the sources of the convalescent and acute COVID-19 samples. The analysed material was cDNA or gDNA that came from T cells, B-cell-depleted T cells, or PBMCs.

Original processing methods: For nucleated cells, counts were estimated from reference gene primer amplification. Sequenced by immunoSEQ multiplex PCR; TCRdb stores in-frame clones only, minus some. V, J and clone size are taken as reported in that table, and D and trimming were inferred from the DNA itself. Among about 110,000 clones listed, 65% to 80% were seen once. The TCR sequence derives from a woman aged 40 to 55 with acute or convalescent COVID-19. What was sequenced was peripheral blood. V usage is TRBV2 and J usage is TRBJ1-2; D unclear. CDR3 protein: CASSEGGDGYTF. The CDR3 DNA reads as TGTGCCAGCAGTGAAGGAGGAGATGGCTACACCTTC.